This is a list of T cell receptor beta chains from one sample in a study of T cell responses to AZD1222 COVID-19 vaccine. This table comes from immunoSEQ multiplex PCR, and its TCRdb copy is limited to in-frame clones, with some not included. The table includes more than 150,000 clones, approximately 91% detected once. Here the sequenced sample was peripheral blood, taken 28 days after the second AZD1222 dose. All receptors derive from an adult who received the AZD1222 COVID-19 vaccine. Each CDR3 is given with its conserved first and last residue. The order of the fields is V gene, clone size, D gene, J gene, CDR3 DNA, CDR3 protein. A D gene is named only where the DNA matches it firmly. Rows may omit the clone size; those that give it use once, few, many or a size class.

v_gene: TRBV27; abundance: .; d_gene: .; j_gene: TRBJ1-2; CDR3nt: TGTGCCAGCAGAGCACTCTCAGGACAGACTAACTATGGCTACACCTTC; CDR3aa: CASRALSGQTNYGYTF
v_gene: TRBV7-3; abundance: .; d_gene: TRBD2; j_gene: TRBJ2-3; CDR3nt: TGTGCCAGCAGCTTAATCGGGACTAGCGGGAGGATCGAAGATACGCAGTATTTT; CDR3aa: CASSLIGTSGRIEDTQYF
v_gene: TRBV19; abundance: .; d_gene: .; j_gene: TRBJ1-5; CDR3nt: TGTGCCAGTAGTCCGTGGGGGACGAGGAGCAATCAGCCCCAGCATTTT; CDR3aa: CASSPWGTRSNQPQHF
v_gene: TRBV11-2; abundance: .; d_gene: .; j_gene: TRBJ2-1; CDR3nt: TGTGCCAGCAGCAAAACAGCTGAGCAGTTCTTC; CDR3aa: CASSKTAEQFF
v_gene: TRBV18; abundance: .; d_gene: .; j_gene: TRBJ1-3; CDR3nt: TGTGCCAGCTCACCCCCCGGAGGCTTACCCATATATTTT; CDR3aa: CASSPPGGLPIYF
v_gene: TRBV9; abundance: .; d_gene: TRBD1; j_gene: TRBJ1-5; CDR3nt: TGTGCCAGCAGCGTGGGACAGGGGGGCAATCAGCCCCAGCATTTT; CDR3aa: CASSVGQGGNQPQHF
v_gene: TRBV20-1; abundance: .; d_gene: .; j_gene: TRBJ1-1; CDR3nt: TGCAGTGCCGGGGACCCGACTGAAGCTTTCTTT; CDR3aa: CSAGDPTEAFF
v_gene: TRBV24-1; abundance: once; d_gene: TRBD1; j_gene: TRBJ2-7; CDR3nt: TGTGCCACCAGCAGGGACAGTCGGAGCGAGCAGTACTTC; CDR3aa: CATSRDSRSEQYF
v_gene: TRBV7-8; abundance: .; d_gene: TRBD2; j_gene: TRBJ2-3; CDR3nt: TGTGCCAGCAGCGACCGGACTAGCGGGTACACAGATACGCAGTATTTT; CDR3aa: CASSDRTSGYTDTQYF
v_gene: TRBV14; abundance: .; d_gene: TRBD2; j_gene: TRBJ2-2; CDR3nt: TGTGCCAGCAGCCCTAGTAGCGGGAGGGTAGCCACCGGGGAGCTGTTTTTT; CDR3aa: CASSPSSGRVATGELFF
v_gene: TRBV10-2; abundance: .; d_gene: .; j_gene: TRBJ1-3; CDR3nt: TGCGCCAGCAATCCCGAGGACAGCAGAAACACCATATATTTT; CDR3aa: CASNPEDSRNTIYF
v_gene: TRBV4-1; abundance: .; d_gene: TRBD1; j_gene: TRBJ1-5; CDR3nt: TGCGCCAGCAGCCAAGGCCCAGGGCAGCAGGGGGCGGATCAGCCCCAGCATTTT; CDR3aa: CASSQGPGQQGADQPQHF
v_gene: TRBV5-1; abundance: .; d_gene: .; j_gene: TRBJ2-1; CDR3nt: TGCGCCAGCAGCTTGGAGCAGATCTACAATGAGCAGTTCTTC; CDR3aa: CASSLEQIYNEQFF
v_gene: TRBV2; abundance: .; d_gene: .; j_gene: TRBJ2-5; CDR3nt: TGTGCCAGCAGCTTAAGGGACCGGCTTCAGGAGACCCAGTACTTC; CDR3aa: CASSLRDRLQETQYF
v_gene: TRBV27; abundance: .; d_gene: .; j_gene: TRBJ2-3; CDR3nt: TGTGCCAGCAGTTCGCTTGATTTCCGTCCAGATACGCAGTATTTT; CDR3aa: CASSSLDFRPDTQYF
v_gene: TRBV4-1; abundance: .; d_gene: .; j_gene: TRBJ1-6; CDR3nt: TGCGCCAGCAGCCAAGTCTACCCTAATTCACCCCTCCACTTT; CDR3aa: CASSQVYPNSPLHF
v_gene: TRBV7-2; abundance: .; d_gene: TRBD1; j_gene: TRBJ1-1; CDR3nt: TGTGCCAGCAGCCTCTACAGGGGAGAAGTGAACACTGAAGCTTTCTTT; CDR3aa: CASSLYRGEVNTEAFF
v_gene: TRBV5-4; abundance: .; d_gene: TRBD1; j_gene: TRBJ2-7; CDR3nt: TGTGCCAGCAGACTGATATCCGGGACAGGGGGCTCCGAGCAGTACTTC; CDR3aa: CASRLISGTGGSEQYF
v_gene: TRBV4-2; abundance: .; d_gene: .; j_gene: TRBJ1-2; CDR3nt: TGTGCCAGCAGCCCCCAAATCGGGAGTCTTGTACCCTATGGCTACACCTTC; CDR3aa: CASSPQIGSLVPYGYTF
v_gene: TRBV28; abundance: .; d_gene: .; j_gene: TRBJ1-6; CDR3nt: TGTGCCAGCAGGGGGGATAATTCACCCCTCCACTTT; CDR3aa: CASRGDNSPLHF
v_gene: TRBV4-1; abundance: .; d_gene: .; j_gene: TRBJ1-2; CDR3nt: TGCGCCAGCAGCCAAGATGCCCGGGGATATGGCTACACCTTC; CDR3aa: CASSQDARGYGYTF
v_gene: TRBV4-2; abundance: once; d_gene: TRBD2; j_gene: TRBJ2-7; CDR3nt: TGTGCCAGCAGCCATGGACTAGCTGATTCCTACGAGCAGTACTTC; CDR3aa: CASSHGLADSYEQYF
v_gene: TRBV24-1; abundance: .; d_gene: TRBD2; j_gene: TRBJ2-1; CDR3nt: TGTGCCACCAGTGAGGCTAGCGGGAGAGGTGAGCAGTTCTTC; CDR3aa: CATSEASGRGEQFF
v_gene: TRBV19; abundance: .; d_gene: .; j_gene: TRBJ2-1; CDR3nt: TGTGCCAGTAGTATTTTTTCGGGAGTTGGAAATGAGCAGTTCTTC; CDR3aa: CASSIFSGVGNEQFF
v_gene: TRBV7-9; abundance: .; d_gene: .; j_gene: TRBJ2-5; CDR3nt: TGTGCCAGCAGCTTAAGCAGGTTCCCCGAGACCCAGTACTTC; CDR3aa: CASSLSRFPETQYF
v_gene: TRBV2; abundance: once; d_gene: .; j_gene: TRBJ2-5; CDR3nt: TGTGCCAGCAGTAGAAATGGAGGGGAGACCCAGTACTTC; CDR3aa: CASSRNGGETQYF
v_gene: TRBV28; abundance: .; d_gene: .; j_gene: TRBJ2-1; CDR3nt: TGTGCCAGCGACCGAACGACTAGTGGGTCCAATGAGCAGTTCTTC; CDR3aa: CASDRTTSGSNEQFF
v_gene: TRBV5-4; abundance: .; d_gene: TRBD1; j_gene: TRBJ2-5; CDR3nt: TGTGCCAGCAGCGACCGGGACAGGGGCTTCCAAGAGACCCAGTACTTC; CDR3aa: CASSDRDRGFQETQYF
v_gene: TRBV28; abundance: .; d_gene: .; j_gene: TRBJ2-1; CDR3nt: TGTGCCAGCAGGCCCGGTTCAGCTGGGGACGATGAGCAGTTCTTC; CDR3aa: CASRPGSAGDDEQFF
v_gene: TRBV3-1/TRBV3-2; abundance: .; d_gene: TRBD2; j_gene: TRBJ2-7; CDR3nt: TGTGCCAGCAGCCAACTACCCGGACTAGCGGGGCCAGCCTACGAGCAGTACTTC; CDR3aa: CASSQLPGLAGPAYEQYF
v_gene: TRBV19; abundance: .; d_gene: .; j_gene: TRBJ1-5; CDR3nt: TGTGCCAGTAGTATAGGGGGTAATGGGGCCCAGCATTTT; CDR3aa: CASSIGGNGAQHF